The 4 T cell receptor beta chains below come from one sample, sequenced in a study of blood T cell repertoires in COVID-19. Assay used: immunoSEQ multiplex PCR; TCRdb lists only in-frame clones, some missing. The table lists approximately 200,000 clones, approximately 90% of them singletons, with 10% to 13% in the top ten. The sample was PBMCs or T cells enriched from blood (not recorded which). Receptors were obtained from a man aged 30 to 39 who had recovered from COVID-19.

This clone turned up a few times. The chain combines TRBV4-1 with TRBJ2-2; TRBD2 aligns across 8 bases. CDR1 MGHRA and CDR2 YSYEKL come from the germline V gene. The junction had 13 bases not matched to a gene; V was cut back by 1 base and J by 6 bases. This CDR3 comprises 18 residues. The CDR3 loop reads CASSQALGGERVSGELFF. The DNA of the CDR3 is TGCGCCAGCAGCCAAGCCCTCGGGGGGGAGCGGGTCTCCGGGGAGCTGTTTTTT.

The chain is built from TRBV24-1 and TRBJ2-3, with 7 bases fitting TRBD1. J lost 6 bases, V lost 4 bases, and 12 bases had no gene match. The CDR3 loop spans 16 amino acids. Germline values: CDR1 KGHDR, CDR2 SFDVKD. CDR3 nucleotides: TGTGCCACCAGTGAACCATCGACAGGGCTCGGGGATACGCAGTATTTT. It translates to CATSEPSTGLGDTQYF.

The chain is built from TRBV6-5 and TRBJ1-5, with TRBD1 matching 7 bases. The CDR3 sequence is 14 residues long. Germline CDR1 is MNHEY and CDR2 is SVGAGI. V shed 7 bases, J shed 9 bases, and the junction held 12 bases outside the gene matches. CDR3 loop: CASIMTGLQGPQHF. The CDR3 DNA is TGTGCCAGCATCATGACAGGGCTGCAGGGGCCCCAGCATTTT.

The chain uses TRBV18 and TRBJ2-3, with 7 nucleotides matching TRBD2. The CDR3 contains 18 residues. V dropped 0 bases and J dropped 2; count of bases not matched to a gene: 11. Looked up from germline, CDR1 is KGHSH and CDR2 is LQKENI. The CDR3 here is CASSPPLFSGQTTDTQYF. CDR3 nucleotide sequence: TGTGCCAGCTCACCACCCTTGTTTAGCGGGCAGACCACAGATACGCAGTATTTT.